The 8 T cell receptor beta chains below come from one sample, sequenced in a study of shared clonotypes between healthy human individuals. Assay used: immunoSEQ multiplex PCR; TCRdb lists only in-frame clones, some missing. The table includes about 490,000 clones, 76% detected once. Sequencing used PBMCs. These TCRs come from a middle-aged woman in good health. Some clones in this sample may be carry-over from other donors' samples.

As DNA, the CDR3 is TGCGCCAGCCGACTACAGGGGAGTGGGTTTTACGAGCAGTACTTC. Translation gives CASRLQGSGFYEQYF. The J gene is TRBJ2-7, the V gene TRBV5-1; 7 bases agree with TRBD1. The V segment lost 7 bases and the J segment 4 bases; nucleotides outside the gene matches: 14. The length of the CDR3 is 15 residues. Germline CDR1 SGHRS, CDR2 YFSETQ.

The chain links TRBV10-3 to TRBJ1-2, with a tentative D call TRBD1 (5 bases). The CDR3 has 15 residues. Germline V lookup: CDR1 ENHRY, CDR2 SYGVKD. Deletions cut 6 bases from V and 0 bases from J, with 14 bases between. This chain's CDR3 is CAIRGRQLANYGYTF. The CDR3 DNA follows: TGTGCCATCAGGGGACGGCAGTTAGCTAACTATGGCTACACCTTC.

In its sample, this clone was seen a few times. V gene TRBV7-2 combines with J gene TRBJ2-7; D possibly corresponds to TRBD2 (6 bases). Trimming took 2 bases from V and 6 from J, leaving 14 bases between them. From germline, CDR1 is SGHTA and CDR2 FQGNSA. This CDR3 is built from 14 residues. The CDR3, as DNA: TGTGCCAGCAGCTTAAGGCGGGGCAGTGGCGAGCAGTACTTC. Protein product: CASSLRRGSGEQYF.

This clone was found a few times. J is TRBJ1-2 and V is TRBV7-6; D perhaps matches TRBD1 (6 bases). Germline assignment: CDR1 SGHVS and CDR2 FNYEAQ. CDR3 length equals 14 residues. The ends were cut back, 5 bases at V and 7 bases at J, with 17 bases in the middle. The CDR3, as DNA: TGTGCCAGCAGCACCCCCGGGACATGGGGTGGCTACACCTTC. Protein product: CASSTPGTWGGYTF.

This clone was detected once. J is TRBJ1-6 and V is TRBV27; no reliable D call. This CDR3 has 14 amino acids. The V gene lost 3 bases and the J gene lost 5 bases, with 8 bases spanning the gap. Germline CDR1 MNHEY, CDR2 SMNVEV (reference sequence). The DNA for the CDR3 is TGTGCCAGCAGTTTTTTTGGAAATAATTCACCCCTCCACTTT. This codes for CASSFFGNNSPLHF.

This clone was counted once. This sequence may be a read error, since a much larger clone differs from it by one base. The J gene is TRBJ1-5, the V gene TRBV28; D is undetermined. This CDR3 comprises 15 residues. The germline V gene has CDR1 MDHEN and CDR2 SYDVKM. CDR3 protein: CAGSLGRLSNQPQHF. CDR3 DNA sequence: TGTGCCGGCAGTTTAGGGCGCCTTAGCAATCAGCCCCAGCATTTT.

The chain recombines TRBV30 with TRBJ2-5; D may be TRBD2 (6 bases). The J call is uncertain, as TRBJ2-7 better fits the DNA end. CDR1 and CDR2 (germline): GTSNPN, SVGIG (reference sequence). There are 14 residues in the CDR3. The CDR3 reads CAWSWTPGVYEQYF. The CDR3 DNA sequence: TGTGCCTGGAGTTGGACCCCGGGGGTCTACGAGCAGTACTTC.

The rearrangement joins TRBV6-1 to TRBJ2-3; 8 nucleotides line up with TRBD2. Germline trimming cut 6 bases from V and 5 bases from J; bases unmatched to any gene: 4. This CDR3 has 13 residues. The V gene's germline CDR1 is MNHNS and CDR2 SASEGT. Written as DNA, the CDR3 is TGTGCCAGCAGCGGGAGGGCCAAAGATACGCAGTATTTT. Translation: CASSGRAKDTQYF.